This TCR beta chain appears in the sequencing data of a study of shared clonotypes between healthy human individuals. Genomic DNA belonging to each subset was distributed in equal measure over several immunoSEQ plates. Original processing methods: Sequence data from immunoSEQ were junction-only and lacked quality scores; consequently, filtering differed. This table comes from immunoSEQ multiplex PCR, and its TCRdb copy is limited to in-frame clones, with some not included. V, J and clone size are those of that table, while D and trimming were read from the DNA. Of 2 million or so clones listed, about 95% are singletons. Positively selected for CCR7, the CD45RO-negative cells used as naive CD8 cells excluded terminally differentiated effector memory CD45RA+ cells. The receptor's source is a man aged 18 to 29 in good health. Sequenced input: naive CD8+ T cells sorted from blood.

DNA of the CDR3: TGTGCCAGCAGTTCTTTCGAAGCGGGGAGCTACAATGAGCAGTTCTTC. This encodes CASSSFEAGSYNEQFF. The rearrangement links TRBV2 to TRBJ2-1; TRBD2 agrees at 7 bases. V lost 5 bases and J lost 3; bases outside the gene matches: 10. Germline CDR1 is SNHLY and CDR2 is FYNNEI. The CDR3 is made up of 16 amino acids. Together with reference TRBV2 and TRBJ2-1, the CDR3 gives the full variable domain: EPEVTQTPSHQVTQMGQEVILRCVPISNHLYFYWYRQILGQKVEFLVSFYNNEISEKSEIFDDQFSVERPDGSNFTLKIRSTKLEDSAMYFCASSSFEAGSYNEQFFGPGTRLTVL.